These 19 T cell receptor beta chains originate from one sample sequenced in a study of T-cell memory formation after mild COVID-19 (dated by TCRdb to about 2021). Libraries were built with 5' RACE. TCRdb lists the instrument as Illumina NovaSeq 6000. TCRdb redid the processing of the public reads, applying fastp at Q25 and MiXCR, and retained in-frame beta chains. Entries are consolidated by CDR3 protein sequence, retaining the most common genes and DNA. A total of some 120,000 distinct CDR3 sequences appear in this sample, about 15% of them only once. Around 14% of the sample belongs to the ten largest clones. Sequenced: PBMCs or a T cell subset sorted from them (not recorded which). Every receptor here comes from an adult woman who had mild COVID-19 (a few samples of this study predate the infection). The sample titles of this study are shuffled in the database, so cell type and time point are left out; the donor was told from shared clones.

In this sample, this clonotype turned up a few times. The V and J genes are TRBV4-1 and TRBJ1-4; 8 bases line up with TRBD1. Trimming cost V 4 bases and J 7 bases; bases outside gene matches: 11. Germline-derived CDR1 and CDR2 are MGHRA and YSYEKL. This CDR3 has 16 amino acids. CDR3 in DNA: TGCGCCAGCAGCCCAGGGCAGGGGGCGGGTGGTGAAAAACTGTTTTTT. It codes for CASSPGQGAGGEKLFF.

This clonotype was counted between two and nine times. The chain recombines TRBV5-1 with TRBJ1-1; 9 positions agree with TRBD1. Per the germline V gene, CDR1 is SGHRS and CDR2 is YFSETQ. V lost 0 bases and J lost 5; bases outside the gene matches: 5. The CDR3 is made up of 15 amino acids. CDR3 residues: CASSLDRGRSTEAFF. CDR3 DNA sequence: TGCGCCAGCAGCTTGGACAGGGGGCGGAGTACTGAAGCTTTCTTT.

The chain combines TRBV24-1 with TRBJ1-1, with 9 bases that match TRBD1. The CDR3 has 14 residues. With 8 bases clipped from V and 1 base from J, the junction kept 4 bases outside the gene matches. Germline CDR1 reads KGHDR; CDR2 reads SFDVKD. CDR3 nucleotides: TGTGCCACCACCGGACAGGGGCCGAACACTGAAGCTTTCTTT. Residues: CATTGQGPNTEAFF.

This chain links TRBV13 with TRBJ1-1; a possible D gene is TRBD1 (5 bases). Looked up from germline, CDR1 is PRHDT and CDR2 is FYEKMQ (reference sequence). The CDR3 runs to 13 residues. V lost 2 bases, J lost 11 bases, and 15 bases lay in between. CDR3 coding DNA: TGTGCCAGCAGCTTACGTCAGGCGGGGGTGGCTTTCTTT. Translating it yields CASSLRQAGVAFF.

CDR3 nucleotide sequence: TGTGCCAGCAGTACCAGGGGGCGTGGATACGAGCAGTACTTC. Its protein product is CASSTRGRGYEQYF. This chain connects TRBV6-5 to TRBJ2-7, with 8 bases identical to TRBD1. Germline V gene lookup returns CDR1 MNHEY and CDR2 SVGAGI. V trimming: 5 bases; J trimming: 4 bases; junction bases outside the gene matches: 7. This CDR3 has 14 residues.

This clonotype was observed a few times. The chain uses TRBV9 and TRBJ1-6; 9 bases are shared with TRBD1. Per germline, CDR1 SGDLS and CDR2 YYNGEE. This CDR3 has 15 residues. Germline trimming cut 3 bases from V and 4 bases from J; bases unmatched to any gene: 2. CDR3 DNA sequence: TGTGCCAGCAGCGCCGGGACAGGGTATAATTCACCCCTCCACTTT. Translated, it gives CASSAGTGYNSPLHF.

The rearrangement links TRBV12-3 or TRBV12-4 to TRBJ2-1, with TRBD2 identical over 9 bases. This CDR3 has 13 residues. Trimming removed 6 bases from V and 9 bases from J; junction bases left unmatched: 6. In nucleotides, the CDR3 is TGTGCCAGCAGGGAGGGACTAGCTGGTGAGCAGTTCTTC. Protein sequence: CASREGLAGEQFF.

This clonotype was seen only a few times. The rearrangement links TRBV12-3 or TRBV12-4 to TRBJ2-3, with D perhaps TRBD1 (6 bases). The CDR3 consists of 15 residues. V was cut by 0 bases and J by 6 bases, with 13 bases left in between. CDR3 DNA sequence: TGTGCCAGCAGTTTAGCGGGGGCCCCCCAGGATACGCAGTATTTT. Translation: CASSLAGAPQDTQYF.

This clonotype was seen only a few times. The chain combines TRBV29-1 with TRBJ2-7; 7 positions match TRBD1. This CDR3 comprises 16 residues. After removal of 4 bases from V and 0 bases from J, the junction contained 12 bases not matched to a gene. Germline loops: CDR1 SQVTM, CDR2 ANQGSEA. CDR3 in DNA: TGCAGCGTTGGACAGGGCCTTGTTCCTTTCTCCTACGAGCAGTACTTC. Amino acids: CSVGQGLVPFSYEQYF.

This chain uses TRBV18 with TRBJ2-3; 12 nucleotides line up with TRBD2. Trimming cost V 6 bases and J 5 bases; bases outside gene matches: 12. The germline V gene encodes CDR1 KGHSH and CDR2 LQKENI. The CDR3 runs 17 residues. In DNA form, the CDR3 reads TGTGCCAGCTCGCCGCGCTCGACTAGCGGGGGAGGAGATACGCAGTATTTT. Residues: CASSPRSTSGGGDTQYF. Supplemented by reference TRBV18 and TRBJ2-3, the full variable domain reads NAGVMQNPRHLVRRRGQEARLRCSPMKGHSHVYWYRQLPEEGLKFMVYLQKENIIDESGMPKERFSAEFPKEGPSILRIQQVVRGDSAAYFCASSPRSTSGGGDTQYFGPGTRLTVL.

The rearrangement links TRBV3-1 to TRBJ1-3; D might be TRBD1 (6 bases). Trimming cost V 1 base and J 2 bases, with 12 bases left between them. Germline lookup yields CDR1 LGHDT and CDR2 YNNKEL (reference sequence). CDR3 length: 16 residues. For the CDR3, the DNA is TGTGCCAGCAGCCAAGGCGGGGGCCCACCTGGAAACACCATATATTTT. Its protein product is CASSQGGGPPGNTIYF.

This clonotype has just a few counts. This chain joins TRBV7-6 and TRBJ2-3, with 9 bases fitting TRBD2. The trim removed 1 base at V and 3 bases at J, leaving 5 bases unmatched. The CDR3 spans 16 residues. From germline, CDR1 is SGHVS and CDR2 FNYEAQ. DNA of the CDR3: TGTGCCAGCAGCTTAGTCCTAGCGGGAATTACAGATACGCAGTATTTT. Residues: CASSLVLAGITDTQYF.

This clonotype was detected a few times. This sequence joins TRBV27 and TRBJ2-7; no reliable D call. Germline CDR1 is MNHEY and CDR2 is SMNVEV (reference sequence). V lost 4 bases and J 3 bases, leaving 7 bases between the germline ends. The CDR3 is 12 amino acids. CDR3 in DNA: TGTGCCAGCAGTTCGAATAGCTACGAGCAGTACTTC. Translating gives CASSSNSYEQYF.

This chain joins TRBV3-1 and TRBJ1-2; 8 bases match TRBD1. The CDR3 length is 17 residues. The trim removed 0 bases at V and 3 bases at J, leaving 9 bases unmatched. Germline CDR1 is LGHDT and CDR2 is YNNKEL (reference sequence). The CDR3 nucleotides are TGTGCCAGCAGCCAAGATATATCAGACAGGGGCCACTATGGCTACACCTTC. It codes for CASSQDISDRGHYGYTF.

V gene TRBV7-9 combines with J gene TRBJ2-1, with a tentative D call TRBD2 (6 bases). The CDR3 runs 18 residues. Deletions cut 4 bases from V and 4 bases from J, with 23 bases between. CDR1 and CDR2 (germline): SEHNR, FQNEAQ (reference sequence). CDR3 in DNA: TGTGCCAGCAGCTCGCCGGTCGGGGTGGAGCTAGCGTACAATGAGCAGTTCTTC. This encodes CASSSPVGVELAYNEQFF. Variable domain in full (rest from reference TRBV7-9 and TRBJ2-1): DTGVSQNPRHKITKRGQNVTFRCDPISEHNRLYWYRQTLGQGPEFLTYFQNEAQLEKSRLLSDRFSAERPKGSFSTLEIQRTEQGDSAMYLCASSSPVGVELAYNEQFFGPGTRLTVL.

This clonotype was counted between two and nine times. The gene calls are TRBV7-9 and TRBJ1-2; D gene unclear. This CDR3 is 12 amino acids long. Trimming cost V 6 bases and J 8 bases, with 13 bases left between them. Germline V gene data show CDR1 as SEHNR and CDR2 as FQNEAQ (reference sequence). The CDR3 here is CASRPGEVGYTF. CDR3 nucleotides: TGTGCCAGCAGGCCAGGAGAAGTAGGCTACACCTTC.

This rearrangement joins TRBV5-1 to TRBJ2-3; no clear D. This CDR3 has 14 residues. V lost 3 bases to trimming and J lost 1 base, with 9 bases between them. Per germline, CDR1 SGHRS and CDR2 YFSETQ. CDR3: CASSWNPGTDTQYF. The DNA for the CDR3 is TGCGCCAGCAGCTGGAACCCTGGCACAGATACGCAGTATTTT.

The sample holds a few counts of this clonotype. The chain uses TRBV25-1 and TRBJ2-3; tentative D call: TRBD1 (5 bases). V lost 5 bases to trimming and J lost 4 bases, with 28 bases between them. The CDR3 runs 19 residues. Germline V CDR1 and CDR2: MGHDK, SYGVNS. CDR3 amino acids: CASSPPVGALGVFADTQYF. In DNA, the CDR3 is TGTGCCAGCAGTCCTCCGGTAGGGGCGCTTGGTGTTTTCGCAGATACGCAGTATTTT.

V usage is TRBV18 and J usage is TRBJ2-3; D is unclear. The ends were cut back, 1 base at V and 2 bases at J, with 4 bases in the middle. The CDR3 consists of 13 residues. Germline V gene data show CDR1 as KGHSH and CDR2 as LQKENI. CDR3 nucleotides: TGTGCCAGCTCACCACAGGTCACAGATACGCAGTATTTT. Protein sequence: CASSPQVTDTQYF.